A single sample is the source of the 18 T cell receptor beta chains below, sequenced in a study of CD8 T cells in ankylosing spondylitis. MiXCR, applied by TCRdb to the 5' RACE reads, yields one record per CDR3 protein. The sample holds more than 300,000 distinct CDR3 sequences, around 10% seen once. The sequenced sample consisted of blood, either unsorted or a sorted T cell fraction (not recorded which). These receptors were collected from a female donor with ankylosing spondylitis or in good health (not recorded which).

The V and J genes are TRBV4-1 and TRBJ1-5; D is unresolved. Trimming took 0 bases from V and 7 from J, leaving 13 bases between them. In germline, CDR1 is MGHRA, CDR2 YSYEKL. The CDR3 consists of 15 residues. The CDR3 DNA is TGCGCCAGCAGCCAAGATCAGGCAGGTAGCCAGCCCCAGCATTTT. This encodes CASSQDQAGSQPQHF.

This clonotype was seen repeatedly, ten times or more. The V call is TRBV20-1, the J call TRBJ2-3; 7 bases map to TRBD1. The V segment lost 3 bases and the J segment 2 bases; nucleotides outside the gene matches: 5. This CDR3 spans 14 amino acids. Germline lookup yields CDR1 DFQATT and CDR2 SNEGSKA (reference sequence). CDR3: CSASQGDHTDTQYF. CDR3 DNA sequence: TGCAGTGCTAGCCAGGGGGACCACACAGATACGCAGTATTTT.

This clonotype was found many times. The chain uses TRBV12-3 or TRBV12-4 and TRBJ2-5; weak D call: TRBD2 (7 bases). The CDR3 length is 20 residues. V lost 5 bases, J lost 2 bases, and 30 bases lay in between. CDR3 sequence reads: CASSGLLAGAFLSPQETQYF. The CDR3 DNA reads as TGTGCCAGCAGTGGTTTGTTGGCGGGGGCCTTCCTCTCCCCACAAGAGACCCAGTACTTC.

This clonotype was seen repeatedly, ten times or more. CDR3 amino acids: CASRDRTGSEETQYF. The CDR3 DNA is TGCGCCAGCAGAGACCGGACAGGGTCCGAAGAGACCCAGTACTTC. This chain uses TRBV5-1 with TRBJ2-5; 8 bases are a match to TRBD1. The CDR3 runs 15 residues. Trimming at V came to 5 bases and at J to 3 bases, leaving 9 bases not matched to a gene. Germline V gives CDR1 SGHRS, CDR2 YFSETQ.

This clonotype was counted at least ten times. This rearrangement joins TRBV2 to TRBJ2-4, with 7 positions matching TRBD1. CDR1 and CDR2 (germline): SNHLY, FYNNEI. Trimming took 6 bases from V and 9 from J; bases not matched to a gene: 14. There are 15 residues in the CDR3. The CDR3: CASRSSQGSGSIQYF. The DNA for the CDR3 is TGTGCCAGCAGGTCCTCACAGGGGTCAGGCTCCATTCAGTACTTC.

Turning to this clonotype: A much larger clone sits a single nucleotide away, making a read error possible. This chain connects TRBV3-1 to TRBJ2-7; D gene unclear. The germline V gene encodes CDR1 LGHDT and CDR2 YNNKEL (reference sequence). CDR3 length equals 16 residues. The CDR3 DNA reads TGTGACAGCAGCCAAGATATTCCAGGCGTCACCTACGAGCAGTACTTC. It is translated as CDSSQDIPGVTYEQYF.

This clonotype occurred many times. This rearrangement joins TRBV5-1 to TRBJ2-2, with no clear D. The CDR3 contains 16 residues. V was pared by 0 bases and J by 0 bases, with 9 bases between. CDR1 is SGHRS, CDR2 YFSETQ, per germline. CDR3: CASSLVSAANTGELFF. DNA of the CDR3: TGCGCCAGCAGCTTGGTTTCCGCCGCGAACACCGGGGAGCTGTTTTTT. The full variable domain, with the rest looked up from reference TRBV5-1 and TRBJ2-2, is KAGVTQTPRYLIKTRGQQVTLSCSPISGHRSVSWYQQTPGQGLQFLFEYFSETQRNKGNFPGRFSGRQFSNSRSEMNVSTLELGDSALYLCASSLVSAANTGELFFGEGSRLTVL.

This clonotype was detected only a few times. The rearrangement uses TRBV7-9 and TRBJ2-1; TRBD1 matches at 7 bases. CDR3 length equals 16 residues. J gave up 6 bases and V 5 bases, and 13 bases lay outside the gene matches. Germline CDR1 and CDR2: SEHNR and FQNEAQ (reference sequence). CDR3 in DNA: TGTGCCAGCAGCCGTAACAGGGGAATAGCCTCCAATGAGCAGTTCTTC. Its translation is CASSRNRGIASNEQFF.

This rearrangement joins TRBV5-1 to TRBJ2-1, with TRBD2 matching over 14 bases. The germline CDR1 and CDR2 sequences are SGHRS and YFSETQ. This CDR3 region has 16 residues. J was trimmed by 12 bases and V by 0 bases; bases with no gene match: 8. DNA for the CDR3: TGCGCCAGCAGCTTGGCATCGCCGGGACTAGCGGGAGCGCAGTTCTTC. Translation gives CASSLASPGLAGAQFF.

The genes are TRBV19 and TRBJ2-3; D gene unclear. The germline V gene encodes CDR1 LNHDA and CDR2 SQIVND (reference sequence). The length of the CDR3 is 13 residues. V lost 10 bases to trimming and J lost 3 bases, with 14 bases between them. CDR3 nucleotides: TGTGCCACCCGAGAGATTGGGACAGATACGCAGTATTTT. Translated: CATREIGTDTQYF.

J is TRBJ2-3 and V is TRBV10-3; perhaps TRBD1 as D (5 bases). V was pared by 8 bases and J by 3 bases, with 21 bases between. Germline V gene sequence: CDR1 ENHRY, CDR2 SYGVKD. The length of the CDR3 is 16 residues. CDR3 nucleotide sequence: TGTGCCATCGCGAGACAGCGCCTTGGCGCGACAGATACGCAGTATTTT. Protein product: CAIARQRLGATDTQYF.

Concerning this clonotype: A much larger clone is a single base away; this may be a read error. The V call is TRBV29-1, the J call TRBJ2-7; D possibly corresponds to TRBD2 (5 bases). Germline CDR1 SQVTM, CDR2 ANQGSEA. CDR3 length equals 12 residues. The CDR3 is CSVRRAESERYF. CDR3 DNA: TGCAGCGTTCGGCGGGCGGAGAGTGAGCGGTACTTC.

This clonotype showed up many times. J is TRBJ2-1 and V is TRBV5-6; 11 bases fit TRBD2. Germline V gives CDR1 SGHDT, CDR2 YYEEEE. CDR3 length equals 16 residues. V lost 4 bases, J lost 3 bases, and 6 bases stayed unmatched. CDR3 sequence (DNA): TGTGCCAGCAGCGCGGGACTAGCGGACCTCTACAATGAGCAGTTCTTC. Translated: CASSAGLADLYNEQFF.

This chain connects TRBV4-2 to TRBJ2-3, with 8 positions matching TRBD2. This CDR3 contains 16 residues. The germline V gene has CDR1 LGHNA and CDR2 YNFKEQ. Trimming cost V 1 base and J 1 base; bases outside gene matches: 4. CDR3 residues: CASSQVDSGGTDTQYF. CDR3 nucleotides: TGTGCCAGCAGCCAAGTGGATAGCGGGGGCACAGATACGCAGTATTTT.

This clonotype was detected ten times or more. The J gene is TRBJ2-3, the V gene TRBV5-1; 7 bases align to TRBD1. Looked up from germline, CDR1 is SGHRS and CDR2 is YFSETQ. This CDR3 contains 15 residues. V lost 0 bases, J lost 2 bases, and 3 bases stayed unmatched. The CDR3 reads CASSLDGTVTDTQYF. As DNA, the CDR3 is TGCGCCAGCAGCTTGGACGGGACAGTCACAGATACGCAGTATTTT. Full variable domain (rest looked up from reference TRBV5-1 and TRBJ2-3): KAGVTQTPRYLIKTRGQQVTLSCSPISGHRSVSWYQQTPGQGLQFLFEYFSETQRNKGNFPGRFSGRQFSNSRSEMNVSTLELGDSALYLCASSLDGTVTDTQYFGPGTRLTVL.

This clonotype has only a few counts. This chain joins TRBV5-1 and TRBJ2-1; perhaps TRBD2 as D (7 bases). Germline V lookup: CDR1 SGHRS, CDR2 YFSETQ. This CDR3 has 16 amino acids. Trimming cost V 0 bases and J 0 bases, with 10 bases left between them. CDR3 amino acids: CASSLGAGASYNEQFF. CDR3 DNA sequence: TGCGCCAGCAGCTTGGGTGCGGGGGCCTCCTACAATGAGCAGTTCTTC.

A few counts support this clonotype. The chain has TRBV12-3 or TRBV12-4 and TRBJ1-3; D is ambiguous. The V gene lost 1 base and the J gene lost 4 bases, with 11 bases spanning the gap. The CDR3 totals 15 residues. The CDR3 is CASSLGGGRGNTIYF. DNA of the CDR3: TGTGCCAGCAGTTTAGGAGGCGGACGAGGAAACACCATATATTTT.

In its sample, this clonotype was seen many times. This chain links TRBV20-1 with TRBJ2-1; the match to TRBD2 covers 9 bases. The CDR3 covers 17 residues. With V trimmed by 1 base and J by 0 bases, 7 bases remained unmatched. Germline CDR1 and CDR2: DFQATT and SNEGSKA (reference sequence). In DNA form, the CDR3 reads TGCAGTGCTAGAGCCGCTAGCGGGGCTTACTCCTACAATGAGCAGTTCTTC. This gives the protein CSARAASGAYSYNEQFF.